Listed below are T cell receptor beta chains from one sample, sequenced in a study of blood T cell repertoires in COVID-19. Assay: immunoSEQ multiplex PCR; the TCRdb copy retains only in-frame clones and omits some. The sample records under 250,000 clones, around four fifths being singletons. Sequences were obtained from peripheral blood. The source is a man aged 45 to 65 with acute or convalescent COVID-19. The CDR3 runs from the conserved cysteine through the conserved F or W. Fields, in order: V gene, J gene, CDR3 protein.

V gene: TRBV19
J gene: TRBJ1-1
CDR3 protein: CASRPEVGTEAFF

V gene: TRBV28
J gene: TRBJ1-4
CDR3 protein: CASSSPGQAATNEKLFF

V gene: TRBV19
J gene: TRBJ1-1
CDR3 protein: CASRATSQGRGTEAFF

V gene: TRBV27
J gene: TRBJ2-1
CDR3 protein: CASSWTAETHNEQFF

V gene: TRBV7-9
J gene: TRBJ2-2
CDR3 protein: CASSRTGGTGELFF

V gene: TRBV2
J gene: TRBJ1-2
CDR3 protein: CASSEALREVDGF

V gene: TRBV6-1
J gene: TRBJ2-1
CDR3 protein: CASSDRVNEQFF

V gene: TRBV2
J gene: TRBJ1-3
CDR3 protein: CASTGNTIYF

V gene: TRBV5-6
J gene: TRBJ1-2
CDR3 protein: CASSLAGYGYTF

V gene: TRBV20-1
J gene: TRBJ1-1
CDR3 protein: CSAQTDFEAFF

V gene: TRBV6-5
J gene: TRBJ1-1
CDR3 protein: CASSYGGLNTEAFF

V gene: TRBV19
J gene: TRBJ1-1
CDR3 protein: CASLGHQNTEAFF

V gene: TRBV9
J gene: TRBJ2-2
CDR3 protein: CASSVLPGTSGAGELFF

V gene: TRBV12-5
J gene: TRBJ1-5
CDR3 protein: CASGLVPQGAIALGYSNQPQHF

V gene: TRBV3-1/TRBV3-2
J gene: TRBJ2-2
CDR3 protein: CASSPLGVYTGELFF

V gene: TRBV5-4
J gene: TRBJ2-1
CDR3 protein: CASSFGGGASYNEQFF

V gene: TRBV13
J gene: TRBJ1-1
CDR3 protein: CASGESQNTEAFF

V gene: TRBV18
J gene: TRBJ1-3
CDR3 protein: CASSPITGGLGNTIYF

V gene: TRBV18
J gene: TRBJ2-6
CDR3 protein: CASSPRQDSGANVLTF

V gene: TRBV28
J gene: TRBJ2-2
CDR3 protein: CASSLWGTGYDTGELFF

V gene: TRBV6-5
J gene: TRBJ1-1
CDR3 protein: CAEDRDHTEAFF

V gene: TRBV11-2
J gene: TRBJ1-4
CDR3 protein: CASSLAGTGSYEKLFF

V gene: TRBV7-9
J gene: TRBJ2-4
CDR3 protein: CASSPGVLAKNIQYF

V gene: TRBV3-1/TRBV3-2
J gene: TRBJ2-7
CDR3 protein: CASSHRQGKGEQYF

V gene: TRBV9
J gene: TRBJ2-1
CDR3 protein: CASSVLGQGWNEQFF

V gene: TRBV3-1/TRBV3-2
J gene: TRBJ2-7
CDR3 protein: CASSQTSGGSTYEQYF

V gene: TRBV2
J gene: TRBJ2-7
CDR3 protein: CASSEAQGTASYEQYF

V gene: TRBV29-1
J gene: TRBJ1-1
CDR3 protein: CSVEDTGRGNTEAFF

V gene: TRBV6-5
J gene: TRBJ2-1
CDR3 protein: CASSYPGGPNNEQFF

V gene: TRBV18
J gene: TRBJ1-1
CDR3 protein: CASSPDRVVEAFF

V gene: TRBV24-1
J gene: TRBJ2-7
CDR3 protein: CATSDSGTGRYEQYF

V gene: TRBV6-5
J gene: TRBJ1-2
CDR3 protein: CASSYGPLAGNGYTF

V gene: TRBV7-9
J gene: TRBJ2-3
CDR3 protein: CATSRVPSGSHTDTQYF

V gene: TRBV12-3/TRBV12-4
J gene: TRBJ1-1
CDR3 protein: CASSLASLVEAFF

V gene: TRBV2
J gene: TRBJ2-6
CDR3 protein: CATSGNSGANVLTF

V gene: TRBV11-3
J gene: TRBJ2-1
CDR3 protein: CASSLWTSGRALEQFF

V gene: TRBV2
J gene: TRBJ2-7
CDR3 protein: CASSERFSYEQYF

V gene: TRBV5-1
J gene: TRBJ1-2
CDR3 protein: CASSLVDRGMSGYTF

V gene: TRBV7-3
J gene: TRBJ2-5
CDR3 protein: CASSLGQRGETQYF

V gene: TRBV10-3
J gene: TRBJ1-1
CDR3 protein: CAISVIEGTEAFF

V gene: TRBV15
J gene: TRBJ2-1
CDR3 protein: CATSRDPRDSKEQFF

V gene: TRBV7-3
J gene: TRBJ2-7
CDR3 protein: CAGRTGFNEQYF

V gene: TRBV24-1
J gene: TRBJ1-2
CDR3 protein: CATSDSRQGTGNYGYTF

V gene: TRBV9
J gene: TRBJ1-6
CDR3 protein: CASSVAAATYNSPLHF

V gene: TRBV10-3
J gene: TRBJ2-2
CDR3 protein: CAVAPGLAATGELFF

V gene: TRBV5-1
J gene: TRBJ1-2
CDR3 protein: CASSLEVTTGGYTF

V gene: TRBV27
J gene: TRBJ2-7
CDR3 protein: CASSLIGTGWSEQYF

V gene: TRBV11-3
J gene: TRBJ2-1
CDR3 protein: CASSLVGESYNEQFF

V gene: TRBV7-9
J gene: TRBJ2-7
CDR3 protein: CASSADRDYEQYF

V gene: TRBV18
J gene: TRBJ2-1
CDR3 protein: CASSPGSSYNEQFF

V gene: TRBV30
J gene: TRBJ2-1
CDR3 protein: CAWSYLADAYNEQFF

V gene: TRBV11-3
J gene: TRBJ1-4
CDR3 protein: CASSGDREKLFF

V gene: TRBV5-1
J gene: TRBJ2-7
CDR3 protein: CASSSSSQDRGYEQYF

V gene: TRBV30
J gene: TRBJ1-4
CDR3 protein: CAWSVWGVNEKLFF

V gene: TRBV30
J gene: TRBJ2-7
CDR3 protein: CAWGLAGLYEQYF